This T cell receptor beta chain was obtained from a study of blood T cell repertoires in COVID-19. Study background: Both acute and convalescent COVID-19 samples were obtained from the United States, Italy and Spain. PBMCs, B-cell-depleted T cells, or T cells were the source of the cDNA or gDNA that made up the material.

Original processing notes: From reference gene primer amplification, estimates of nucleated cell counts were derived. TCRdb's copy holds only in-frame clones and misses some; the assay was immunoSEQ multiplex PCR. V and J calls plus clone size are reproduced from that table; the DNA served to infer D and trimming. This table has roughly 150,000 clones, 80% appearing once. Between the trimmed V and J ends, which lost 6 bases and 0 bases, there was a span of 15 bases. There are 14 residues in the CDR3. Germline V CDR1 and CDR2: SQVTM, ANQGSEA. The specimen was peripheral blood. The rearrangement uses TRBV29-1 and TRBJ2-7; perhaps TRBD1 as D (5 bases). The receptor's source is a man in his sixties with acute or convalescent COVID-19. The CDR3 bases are TGCAGCGTCCGAGACAGTGGCCTCTCCTACGAGCAGTACTTC. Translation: CSVRDSGLSYEQYF.